This T cell receptor beta chain was identified in a study of vaccination effects on CD4 cells after COVID-19. Findings and caveats of the study: Marked clonal contraction of both clone types appeared late after vaccination.

The length of the CDR3 is 14 residues. Germline CDR1 is SGDLS and CDR2 is YYNGEE. J was trimmed by 3 bases and V by 3 bases; bases with no gene match: 3. This table comes from immunoSEQ multiplex PCR, and its TCRdb copy is limited to in-frame clones, with some not included. The sample lists about 23,000 clones, roughly 76% occurring once. Before sequencing, viral peptide pools were used by the ViraFEST assay to expand antigen-specific CD4+ T cells. Subsequent to a culture period of under 11 days, CD4+ T cells were isolated. Negative nucleocapsid antibody tests before and after vaccination confirmed no previous SARS-CoV-2 infection. In the cultures, half the medium was exchanged for IL-2 medium on days 3 and 7. About this clone itself: Its specificity is not known.

The chain uses TRBV9 and TRBJ1-5; 7 nucleotides match TRBD1. This receptor was taken from a human donor who received a COVID-19 vaccine. This sample comprised CD4+ T cells from PBMCs cultured with SARS-CoV-2 spike peptides, obtained before COVID-19 vaccination. CDR3 sequence: CASSAGTVNQPQHF. CDR3 bases: TGTGCCAGCAGCGCCGGGACAGTCAATCAGCCCCAGCATTTT. The variable domain in full, with the rest retrieved from reference TRBV9 and TRBJ1-5, is DSGVTQTPKHLITATGQRVTLRCSPRSGDLSVYWYQQSLDQGLQFLIQYYNGEERAKGNILERFSAQQFPDLHSELNLSSLELGDSALYFCASSAGTVNQPQHFGDGTRLSIL.